The rows below give T cell receptor beta chains drawn from one sample of a study of beta chain features in type 1 diabetes. Sequencing used immunoSEQ multiplex PCR; TCRdb keeps in-frame clones, though not all of them. The sample carries a few hundred thousand clones, under 13% recorded once. Sequenced sample: central memory CD4+ T cells from blood. The receptor set was obtained from a man aged 18 to 29 in good health. Both conserved end residues are part of each CDR3. A D gene is named only where the DNA matches it firmly. Clone size is not always given. Where it is, it says once, few, many or a class for expanded clones.

V	length	size	J	D	CDR3	DNA
TRBV28	15	.	TRBJ2-1	.	CASSSFGWAYNEQFF	TGTGCCAGCAGTTCCTTCGGGTGGGCCTACAATGAGCAGTTCTTC
TRBV29-1	12	many	TRBJ2-1	.	CSGEGTADEQFF	TGCAGCGGCGAAGGCACGGCGGATGAGCAGTTCTTC
TRBV5-1	12	.	TRBJ2-1	.	CASSVDYNEQFF	TGCGCCAGCAGCGTGGACTACAATGAGCAGTTCTTC
TRBV7-2	15	many	TRBJ2-5	TRBD2	CASSPGTSGEETQYF	TGTGCCAGCAGCCCCGGGACTAGCGGGGAAGAGACCCAGTACTTC
TRBV28	22	many	TRBJ2-4	.	CASSRDKGYGGSPQLAKNIQYF	TGTGCCAGCAGTCGAGACAAGGGTTACGGCGGCTCCCCCCAATTAGCCAAAAACATTCAGTACTTC
TRBV11-1	13	.	TRBJ2-7	.	CASRAGAAYEQYF	TGTGCCAGCCGGGCCGGGGCAGCCTACGAGCAGTACTTC
TRBV6-5	15	few	TRBJ2-7	.	CASSPAGASLYEQYF	TGTGCCAGCAGTCCCGCAGGGGCCTCTCTCTACGAGCAGTACTTC
TRBV2	12	.	TRBJ2-2	.	CASCPGTGELFF	TGTGCCAGCTGCCCCGGCACCGGGGAGCTGTTTTTT
TRBV9	15	.	TRBJ1-3	.	CASSVDSFSGNTIYF	TGTGCCAGCAGCGTGGACAGCTTCTCTGGAAACACCATATATTTT
TRBV9	15	.	TRBJ1-1	TRBD1	CASSVGTVMNTEAFF	TGTGCCAGCAGCGTTGGGACAGTAATGAACACTGAAGCTTTCTTT
TRBV20-1	11	.	TRBJ2-1	TRBD2	CSAETSYEQFF	TGCAGTGCGGAGACTAGCTATGAGCAGTTCTTC
TRBV7-9	16	many	TRBJ2-1	TRBD2	CASSPTASGRANEQFF	TGTGCCAGCAGCCCCACCGCTAGCGGGAGGGCCAATGAGCAGTTCTTC
TRBV4-2	16	few	TRBJ1-3	.	CASSQDPAGSQNTIYF	TGTGCCAGCAGCCAAGATCCGGCAGGGTCGCAAAACACCATATATTTT
TRBV29-1	14	few	TRBJ2-3	TRBD2	CSVQPSGFLDTQYF	TGCAGCGTCCAACCTAGCGGGTTCTTAGATACGCAGTATTTT
TRBV30	16	few	TRBJ2-1	TRBD2	CAWSVWSGTIDNEQFF	TGTGCCTGGAGTGTATGGTCGGGGACTATAGACAATGAGCAGTTCTTC
TRBV7-3	15	.	TRBJ2-1	.	CASSQKRVSHNEQFF	TGTGCCAGCAGCCAAAAGAGGGTTAGCCACAATGAGCAGTTCTTC
TRBV30	15	.	TRBJ2-2	TRBD2	CAWGGSGRFSGELFF	TGTGCCTGGGGCGGTAGCGGGAGATTTAGCGGGGAGCTGTTTTTT
TRBV7-9	14	.	TRBJ1-1	TRBD1	CASSSRTGETEAFF	TGTGCCAGCAGCTCCCGGACAGGGGAGACTGAAGCTTTCTTT
TRBV18	13	.	TRBJ1-5	.	CASSPYSNQPQHF	TGTGCCAGCTCACCCTATAGCAATCAGCCCCAGCATTTT
TRBV30	15	few	TRBJ1-3	.	CAWSSTPRTLDTIYF	TGTGCCTGGAGCTCAACGCCGAGGACCTTGGACACCATATATTTT
TRBV7-9	13	.	TRBJ1-2	TRBD1	CASKKDRDYGYTF	TGTGCCAGCAAGAAGGACAGGGACTATGGCTACACCTTC
TRBV19	16	.	TRBJ2-3	TRBD2	CASSPRTSGVADTQYF	TGTGCCAGTAGTCCCCGGACTAGCGGGGTCGCAGATACGCAGTATTTT
TRBV30	14	many	TRBJ2-1	TRBD1	CAWSAGGAYNEQFF	TGTGCCTGGAGTGCAGGGGGCGCTTACAATGAGCAGTTCTTC
TRBV13	13	many	TRBJ1-2	.	CASSPPAREGYTF	TGTGCCAGCAGCCCCCCGGCACGGGAGGGCTACACCTTC
TRBV9	14	few	TRBJ1-5	.	CASSARQEGQPQHF	TGTGCCAGCAGCGCCCGACAGGAAGGTCAGCCCCAGCATTTT
TRBV7-9	15	many	TRBJ2-3	.	CASSLAGRQTDTQYF	TGTGCCAGCAGCTTAGCGGGAAGGCAGACAGATACGCAGTATTTT
TRBV18	16	few	TRBJ2-6	.	CASSQGLGSGANVLTF	TGTGCCAGCTCCCAGGGCTTAGGATCTGGGGCCAACGTCCTGACTTTC
TRBV7-9	14	many	TRBJ1-2	.	CASSLHAGRYGYTF	TGTGCCAGCAGCTTACATGCAGGGCGATATGGCTACACCTTC